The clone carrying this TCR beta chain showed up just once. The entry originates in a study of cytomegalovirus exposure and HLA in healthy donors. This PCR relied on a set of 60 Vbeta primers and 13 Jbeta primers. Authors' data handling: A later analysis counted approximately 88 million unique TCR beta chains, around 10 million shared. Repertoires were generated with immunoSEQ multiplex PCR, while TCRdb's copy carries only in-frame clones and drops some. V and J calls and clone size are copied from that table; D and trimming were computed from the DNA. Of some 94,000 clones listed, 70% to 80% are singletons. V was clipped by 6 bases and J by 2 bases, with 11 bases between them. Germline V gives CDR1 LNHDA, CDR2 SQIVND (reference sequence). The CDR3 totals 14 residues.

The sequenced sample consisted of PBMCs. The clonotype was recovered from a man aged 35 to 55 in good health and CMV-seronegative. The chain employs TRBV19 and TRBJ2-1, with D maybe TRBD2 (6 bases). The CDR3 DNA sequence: TGTGCCAGTAGAGTTAGCGGCCCCTACAATGAGCAGTTCTTC. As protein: CASRVSGPYNEQFF.